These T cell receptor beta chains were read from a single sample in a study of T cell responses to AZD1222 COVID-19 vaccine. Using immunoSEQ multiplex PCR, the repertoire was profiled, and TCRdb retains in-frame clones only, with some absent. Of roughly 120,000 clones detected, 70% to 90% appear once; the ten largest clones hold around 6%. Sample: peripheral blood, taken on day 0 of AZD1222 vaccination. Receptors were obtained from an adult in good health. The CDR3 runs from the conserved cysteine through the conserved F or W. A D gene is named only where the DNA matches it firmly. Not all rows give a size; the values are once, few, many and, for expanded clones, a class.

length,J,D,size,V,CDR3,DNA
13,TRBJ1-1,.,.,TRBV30,CASSDGLRGEAFF,TGTGCCTCGTCGGACGGGCTGCGGGGGGAAGCTTTCTTT
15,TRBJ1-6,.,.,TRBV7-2,CASSLVQGVPSPLHF,TGTGCCAGCAGCTTAGTCCAGGGCGTACCTTCACCCCTCCACTTT
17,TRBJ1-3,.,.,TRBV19,CASSIPPQEPGGNTIYF,TGTGCCAGTAGTATACCCCCCCAGGAGCCGGGGGGAAACACCATATATTTT
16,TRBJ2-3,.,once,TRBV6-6,CASSYSGGLAHDPQYF,TGTGCCAGCAGTTACTCGGGGGGGCTAGCGCACGACCCGCAGTATTTT
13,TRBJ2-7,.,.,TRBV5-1,CASSLDMLGEQYF,TGCGCCAGCAGCTTAGACATGCTGGGCGAGCAGTACTTC
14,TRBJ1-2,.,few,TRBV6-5,CASSIEGQNYGYTF,TGTGCCAGCAGTATTGAGGGACAAAACTATGGCTACACCTTC
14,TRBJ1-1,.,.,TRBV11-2,CASSLGRVPTEAFF,TGTGCCAGCAGCTTAGGCAGGGTTCCCACTGAAGCTTTCTTT
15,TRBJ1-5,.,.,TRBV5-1,CASSLGGYSNQPQHF,TGCGCCAGCAGCTTGGGGGGTTATAGCAATCAGCCCCAGCATTTT
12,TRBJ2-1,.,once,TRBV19,CATHSVVNEQFF,TGTGCCACCCATTCTGTGGTAAATGAGCAGTTCTTC
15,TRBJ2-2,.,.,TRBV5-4,CASSPGGGHTGELFF,TGTGCCAGCAGCCCTGGGGGGGGGCACACCGGGGAGCTGTTTTTT
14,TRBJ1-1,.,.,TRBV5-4,CASSLVGGGTEAFF,TGTGCCAGCAGCTTGGTAGGGGGAGGCACTGAAGCTTTCTTT
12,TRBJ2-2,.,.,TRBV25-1,CASRGLTGELFF,TGTGCCAGCAGAGGACTGACCGGGGAGCTGTTTTTT